The 17 T cell receptor beta chains given below trace back to one sample, sequenced in a study of T cells in localized non-small cell lung cancer. Clones were sequenced by immunoSEQ multiplex PCR, and TCRdb holds only the in-frame ones, with some missing. The table includes fewer than 50,000 clones, roughly 84% detected once. The material sequenced was PBMCs, taken before any cancer treatment. The receptors here all came from a man between 40 and 70 years old with stage II lung adenocarcinoma.

The rearrangement uses TRBV11-1 and TRBJ1-2, with D possibly TRBD1 on 6 matching bases. The CDR3 loop spans 12 amino acids. V lost 5 bases, J lost 7 bases, and 11 bases lay in between. From germline, CDR1 is SGHAT and CDR2 FQDESV (reference sequence). The CDR3 loop is CASSLQGFGYTF. The DNA for the CDR3 is TGTGCCAGCAGCCTACAGGGTTTTGGCTACACCTTC.

V and J are TRBV7-2 and TRBJ2-7, with TRBD2 matching 14 bases. The CDR3 length is 19 residues. V dropped 2 bases and J dropped 6; count of bases not matched to a gene: 15. Germline V CDR1 and CDR2: SGHTA, FQGNSA. The CDR3 loop is CASSLLQWGLAGEGSEQYF. CDR3 DNA sequence: TGTGCCAGCAGCTTATTACAGTGGGGACTAGCGGGAGAAGGGTCCGAGCAGTACTTC.

This rearrangement joins TRBV5-5 to TRBJ1-2; 7 positions agree with TRBD1. CDR3 length: 14 amino acids. The V gene end was trimmed by 3 bases and the J gene end by 4 bases; junction bases not matched to a gene: 6. Germline V gene sequence: CDR1 SGHKS, CDR2 YYEKEE (reference sequence). The DNA of the CDR3 is TGTGCCAGCAGCTCCCACAGGGGTAGCTATGGCTACACCTTC. Protein sequence: CASSSHRGSYGYTF.

The rearrangement uses TRBV4-1 and TRBJ1-1; tentative D call: TRBD1 (5 bases). This CDR3 contains 15 residues. The germline gives CDR1 MGHRA, CDR2 YSYEKL. V was clipped by 7 bases and J by 1 base, with 16 bases between them. CDR3 bases: TGCGCCAGCACCCCCGGGGACCGAAAGAACACTGAAGCTTTCTTT. Amino acids: CASTPGDRKNTEAFF.

V is TRBV6-5 and J is TRBJ2-7, with 8 bases identical to TRBD2. V shed 0 bases and J 3 bases; nucleotides not matched to a gene: 7. CDR3 length equals 16 residues. Germline V gene data show CDR1 as MNHEY and CDR2 as SVGAGI. The CDR3 bases are TGTGCCAGCAGTTACTCCGCGGCGGGGGGAATCTACGAGCAGTACTTC. The encoded protein is CASSYSAAGGIYEQYF.

The chain employs TRBV7-8 and TRBJ1-5, with D possibly being TRBD1 (5 bases). The CDR3 is 16 amino acids. Per the germline V gene, CDR1 is SGHVS and CDR2 is FQNEAQ. V lost 3 bases and J 6 bases, leaving 18 bases between the germline ends. CDR3 region: CASSFGTRVTGQPQHF. CDR3 nucleotides: TGTGCCAGCAGCTTTGGGACCAGGGTGACGGGTCAGCCCCAGCATTTT.

The rearrangement uses TRBV30 and TRBJ2-6; D not certain. The germline V gene encodes CDR1 GTSNPN and CDR2 SVGIG (reference sequence). V lost 0 bases, J lost 1 base, and 7 bases lay in between. This CDR3 has 15 residues. CDR3 coding DNA: TGTGCCTGGAGTGTATCCTTGTCTGGGGCCAACGTCCTGACTTTC. It translates to CAWSVSLSGANVLTF.

The chain joins TRBV9 to TRBJ1-5, with 7 bases lining up with TRBD1. Germline trimming cut 5 bases from V and 1 base from J; bases unmatched to any gene: 6. In germline, CDR1 is SGDLS, CDR2 YYNGEE. The CDR3 loop spans 15 amino acids. The CDR3 sequence is CASSVGGQSNQPQHF. In DNA, the CDR3 is TGTGCCAGCAGTGTGGGGGGACAGAGCAATCAGCCCCAGCATTTT.

V gene TRBV7-9 combines with J gene TRBJ2-5; D might be TRBD2 (6 bases). The length of the CDR3 is 15 residues. The germline V gene has CDR1 SEHNR and CDR2 FQNEAQ (reference sequence). The V end lost 5 bases, the J end lost 2 bases, and 15 bases lay between the germline ends. This CDR3 is CASSGAWRGQETQYF. The CDR3 DNA reads as TGTGCCAGCAGCGGTGCTTGGAGGGGTCAAGAGACCCAGTACTTC.

This clone was counted a few times. The V call is TRBV7-2, the J call TRBJ2-3; 11 bases map to TRBD1. The CDR3 totals 17 residues. Trimming took 1 base from V and 3 from J; bases not matched to a gene: 6. CDR1 SGHTA and CDR2 FQGNSA come from the germline V gene. DNA of the CDR3: TGTGCCAGCAGCTTAGTAGGACAGGGGGCCTTTACAGATACGCAGTATTTT. Amino acids: CASSLVGQGAFTDTQYF.

V usage is TRBV5-4 and J usage is TRBJ1-1; a possible D gene is TRBD1 (5 bases). This CDR3 contains 13 residues. The germline V gene has CDR1 SGHNT and CDR2 YYREEE (reference sequence). V lost 4 bases and J lost 8, with 15 bases in between. The CDR3 loop is CASSPPGTQEAFF. As DNA, the CDR3 is TGTGCCAGCAGCCCGCCGGGGACCCAGGAAGCTTTCTTT.

The V gene is TRBV6-1, the J gene TRBJ2-5; D is perhaps TRBD1 (5 bases). The CDR3 has 10 residues. The germline CDR1 and CDR2 sequences are MNHNS and SASEGT. Trimming removed 5 bases at V and 7 bases at J, with 5 bases between. CDR3 nucleotide sequence: TGTGCCAGCAGTAGGGGGACCCAGTACTTC. Translating gives CASSRGTQYF.

On this clone itself: Mismatch with germline at one junction end may stem from a read error. The V gene is TRBV7-6, the J gene TRBJ1-6; TRBD1 is a possible D gene (5 bases). Germline lookup yields CDR1 SGHVS and CDR2 FNYEAQ. CDR3 length: 14 residues. This CDR3 is CASTPTPGNSPPHF. The CDR3 DNA reads as TGTGCCAGCACGCCAACCCCAGGGAATTCGCCCCCCCACTTT. The entire variable domain, with the rest obtained from reference TRBV7-6 and TRBJ1-6, is as follows: GAGVSQSPRYKVTKRGQDVALRCDPISGHVSLYWYRQALGQGPEFLTYFNYEAQQDKSGLPNDRFSAERPEGSISTLTIQRTEQRDSAMYRCASTPTPGNSPPHFGNGTRLTVT.

This clone was recorded once. The chain joins TRBV14 to TRBJ2-1; D remains ambiguous. Germline V gene sequence: CDR1 SGHDN, CDR2 FVKESK. The CDR3 covers 15 residues. V was pared by 1 base and J by 1 base, with 8 bases between. CDR3 coding DNA: TGTGCCAGCAGCCAAGGAAGCTTTTCCTACAATGAGCAGTTCTTC. The encoded protein is CASSQGSFSYNEQFF.

The V and J genes are TRBV6-5 and TRBJ2-7; 7 nucleotides align to TRBD1. The junction had 7 bases not matched to a gene; V was cut back by 5 bases and J by 6 bases. CDR3 length equals 13 residues. Germline V CDR1 and CDR2: MNHEY, SVGAGI. The CDR3 nucleotides read TGTGCCAGCAGTCGACAGGGATCGGGCGAGCAGTACTTC. Amino acids: CASSRQGSGEQYF.

The chain carries TRBV9 and TRBJ2-3; 8 bases match TRBD2. With 0 bases clipped from V and 2 bases from J, the junction kept 5 bases outside the gene matches. The CDR3 runs to 16 residues. Per the germline V gene, CDR1 is SGDLS and CDR2 is YYNGEE. CDR3 in DNA: TGTGCCAGCAGCGTAGCGGGCGGGGGGTACACAGATACGCAGTATTTT. It specifies CASSVAGGGYTDTQYF.

The V call is TRBV19, the J call TRBJ2-6; TRBD1 matches at 8 bases. This CDR3 spans 17 amino acids. V lost 1 base, J lost 2 bases, and 4 bases stayed unmatched. Germline loops: CDR1 LNHDA, CDR2 SQIVND (reference sequence). CDR3 DNA: TGTGCCAGTAGTATAGGTTCCAGGGGGCCTGGGGCCAACGTCCTGACTTTC. Its translation is CASSIGSRGPGANVLTF.